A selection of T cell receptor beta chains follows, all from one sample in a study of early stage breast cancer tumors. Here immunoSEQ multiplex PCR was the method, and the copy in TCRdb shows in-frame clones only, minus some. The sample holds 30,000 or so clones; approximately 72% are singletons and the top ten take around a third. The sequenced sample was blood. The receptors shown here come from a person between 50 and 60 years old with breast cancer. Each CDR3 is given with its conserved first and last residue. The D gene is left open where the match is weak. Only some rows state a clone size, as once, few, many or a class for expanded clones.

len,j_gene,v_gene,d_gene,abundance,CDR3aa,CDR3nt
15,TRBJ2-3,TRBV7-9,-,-,CASSLELVGPETQYF,TGTGCCAGCAGCTTAGAACTGGTCGGTCCAGAAACGCAGTATTTT
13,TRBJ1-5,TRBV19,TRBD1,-,CASSMDRDQPQHF,TGTGCCAGTAGTATGGACAGGGATCAGCCCCAGCATTTT
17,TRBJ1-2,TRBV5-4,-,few,CASSLAGRPTSNYGYTF,TGTGCCAGCAGCTTGGCAGGGCGCCCTACGAGCAACTATGGCTACACCTTC
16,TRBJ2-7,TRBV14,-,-,CASSQVAGRRGREQYF,TGTGCCAGCAGCCAAGTGGCCGGGCGGAGGGGGCGCGAGCAGTACTTC
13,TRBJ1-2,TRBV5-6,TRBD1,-,CASRTGGSRGYTF,TGTGCCAGCAGGACAGGGGGCAGTAGGGGCTACACCTTC
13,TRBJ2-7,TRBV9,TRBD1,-,CASSLGQSYEQYF,TGTGCCAGCAGCTTGGGACAGTCCTACGAGCAGTACTTC
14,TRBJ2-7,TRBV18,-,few,CASSRGTDLYEQYF,TGTGCCAGCTCACGGGGGACGGATCTCTACGAGCAGTACTTC
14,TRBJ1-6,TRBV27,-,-,CASSYQSDNSPLHF,TGTGCCAGCAGTTATCAGTCTGATAATTCACCCCTCCACTTT
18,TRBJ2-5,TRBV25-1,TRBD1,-,CASSELVRDRVDQETQYF,TGTGCCAGCAGTGAATTGGTGCGGGACAGGGTTGACCAAGAGACCCAGTACTTC
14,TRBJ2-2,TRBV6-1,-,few,CASIGWDWTGELFF,TGTGCCAGCATAGGGTGGGACTGGACCGGGGAGCTGTTTTTT
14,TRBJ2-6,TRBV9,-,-,CASSAPSGANVLTF,TGTGCCAGCAGCGCGCCGTCTGGGGCCAACGTCCTGACTTTC
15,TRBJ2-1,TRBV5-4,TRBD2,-,CASSFGSGRGGEQFF,TGTGCCAGCAGCTTCGGTAGCGGGAGGGGCGGTGAGCAGTTCTTC
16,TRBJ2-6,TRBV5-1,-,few,CASSLEASSGANVLTF,TGCGCCAGCAGCTTGGAAGCGTCCTCTGGGGCCAACGTCCTGACTTTC
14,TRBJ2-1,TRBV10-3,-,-,CAVKGGLDHHEQFF,TGTGCCGTCAAGGGTGGGTTAGATCACCATGAGCAGTTCTTC
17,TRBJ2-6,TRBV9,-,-,CASSVGGSYSGANVLTF,TGTGCCAGCAGCGTCGGAGGGAGTTACTCTGGGGCCAACGTCCTGACTTTC
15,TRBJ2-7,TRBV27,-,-,CASSPRVPRPYEQYF,TGTGCCAGCAGCCCCCGGGTACCTAGACCCTACGAGCAGTACTTC
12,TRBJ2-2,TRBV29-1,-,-,CSAGKGSGELFF,TGCAGCGCCGGAAAGGGTTCCGGGGAGCTGTTTTTT
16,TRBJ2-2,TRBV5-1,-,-,CASSYGQAMNTGELFF,TGCGCCAGCAGCTACGGCCAGGCGATGAACACCGGGGAGCTGTTTTTT
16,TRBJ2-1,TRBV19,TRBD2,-,CASSLPGAGGYNEQFF,TGTGCCAGTAGTCTCCCCGGAGCGGGAGGCTACAATGAGCAGTTCTTC
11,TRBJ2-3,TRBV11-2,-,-,CASSSAFAQYF,TGTGCCAGCAGCTCAGCCTTCGCGCAGTATTTT
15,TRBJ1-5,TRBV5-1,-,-,CASSLEGQGNQPQHF,TGCGCCAGCAGCTTGGAGGGGCAGGGAAATCAGCCCCAGCATTTT
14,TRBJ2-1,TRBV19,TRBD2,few,CASRHPGLVFEQFF,TGTGCCAGTAGACATCCGGGACTAGTGTTCGAGCAGTTCTTC
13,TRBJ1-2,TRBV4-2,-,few,CASSQDRGLGYTF,TGTGCCAGCAGCCAAGACCGGGGGCTAGGCTACACCTTC
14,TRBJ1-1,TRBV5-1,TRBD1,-,CASSPGTGNTEAFF,TGCGCCAGCAGTCCCGGGACAGGGAACACTGAAGCTTTCTTT
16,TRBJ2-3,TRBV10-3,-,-,CAISERGDPGADTQYF,TGTGCCATCAGTGAGAGGGGTGACCCTGGCGCAGATACGCAGTATTTT
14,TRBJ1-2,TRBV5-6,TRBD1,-,CASSFAPGGVGYTF,TGTGCCAGCAGCTTTGCCCCAGGGGGCGTTGGCTACACCTTC
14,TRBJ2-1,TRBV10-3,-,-,CAINDGEQGDEQFF,TGTGCCATCAATGACGGGGAACAGGGCGATGAGCAGTTCTTC
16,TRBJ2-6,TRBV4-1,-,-,CASSPPLGSGANVLTF,TGCGCCAGCAGCCCCCCATTGGGCTCTGGGGCCAACGTCCTGACTTTC
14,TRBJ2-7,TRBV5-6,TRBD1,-,CASSYRDRGYEQYF,TGTGCCAGCAGCTATCGGGACAGGGGCTACGAGCAGTACTTC
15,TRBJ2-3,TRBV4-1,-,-,CASSPQVGGTDTQYF,TGCGCCAGCAGCCCACAAGTCGGGGGCACAGATACGCAGTATTTT
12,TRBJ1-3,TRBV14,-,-,CASSPSGNTIYF,TGTGCCAGCAGCCCATCTGGAAACACCATATATTTT
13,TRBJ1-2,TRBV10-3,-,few,CAIRAGDNYGYTF,TGTGCCATCAGGGCAGGGGATAACTATGGCTACACCTTC
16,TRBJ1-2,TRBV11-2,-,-,CASSLDGLGTVYGYTF,TGTGCCAGCAGCTTAGATGGTTTGGGGACGGTCTATGGCTACACCTTC
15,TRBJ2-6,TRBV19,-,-,CASSWGEFGANVLTF,TGTGCCAGTAGTTGGGGAGAATTTGGGGCCAACGTCCTGACTTTC
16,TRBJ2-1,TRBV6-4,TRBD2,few,CASSRTSGDSYNEQFF,TGTGCCAGCAGTCGGACTAGCGGGGACTCCTACAATGAGCAGTTCTTC
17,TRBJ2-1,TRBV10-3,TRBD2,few,CAIRLGTSGRAGNEQFF,TGTGCCATCAGACTTGGGACTAGCGGGAGGGCTGGGAATGAGCAGTTCTTC
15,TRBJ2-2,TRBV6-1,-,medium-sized,CASSETGSITGELFF,TGTGCCAGCAGTGAAACGGGCTCCATCACCGGGGAGCTGTTTTTT